Below, 14 T cell receptor beta chains from the same sample are listed, as sequenced in a study of spatial heterogeneity in lung cancer. Time point in this sample: blood at routine non-recurrence follow-up after resection. TCRdb analysed the 5' RACE reads with MiXCR anew, one entry per CDR3 protein. The sample consists of approximately 41,000 distinct CDR3 sequences, about 10% of them appearing once. The source material was PBMCs, sampled at follow-up. These receptors were collected from a female donor with early-stage non-small cell lung cancer.

Ten or more counts support this clonotype. The chain uses TRBV5-6 and TRBJ2-7; D unresolved. This CDR3 comprises 13 residues. The V end was cut by 2 bases, the J end by 2 bases, with 8 bases between. Germline V gene sequence: CDR1 SGHDT, CDR2 YYEEEE. The CDR3 spells CASSFFTAYEQYF. The CDR3 bases are TGTGCCAGCAGCTTCTTCACAGCCTACGAGCAGTACTTC.

This clonotype was found many times. V is TRBV5-4 and J is TRBJ1-4; 10 nucleotides line up with TRBD1. The length of the CDR3 is 14 residues. From germline, CDR1 is SGHNT and CDR2 YYREEE (reference sequence). The J segment lost 10 bases and the V segment lost 4 bases, leaving 7 bases of the junction unmatched. The CDR3 nucleotides read TGTGCCAGCAGCCAGGACAGGGGGGACGGAAAACTGTTTTTT. Its translation: CASSQDRGDGKLFF.

This clonotype was detected ten times or more. The chain is built from TRBV7-6 and TRBJ2-3; the match to TRBD2 covers 8 bases. Trimming removed 5 bases from V and 0 bases from J; junction bases left unmatched: 7. Germline V gives CDR1 SGHVS, CDR2 FNYEAQ. The CDR3 extends over 16 amino acids. CDR3 sequence reads: CASSVFIAGSTDTQYF. The DNA for the CDR3 is TGTGCCAGCAGCGTATTCATAGCGGGGAGCACAGATACGCAGTATTTT.

There are many counts of this clonotype. The chain uses TRBV12-3 or TRBV12-4 and TRBJ2-1; D might be TRBD2 (6 bases). The CDR3 contains 11 residues. The ends were cut back, 5 bases at V and 9 bases at J, with 8 bases in the middle. The DNA for the CDR3 is TGTGCCAGCAGTGAGGGAGGTGAGCAGTTCTTC. Its translation: CASSEGGEQFF.

The gene calls are TRBV20-1 and TRBJ1-1; maybe TRBD1 (6 bases). Germline-derived CDR1 and CDR2 are DFQATT and SNEGSKA (reference sequence). The CDR3 has 16 amino acids. V lost 6 bases and J 0 bases, leaving 20 bases between the germline ends. The CDR3 loop reads CSAWLYRADLNTEAFF. The CDR3 bases are TGCAGTGCCTGGTTGTACAGGGCTGACTTGAACACTGAAGCTTTCTTT.

This clonotype was counted many times. The chain uses TRBV5-1 and TRBJ1-1; tentative D call: TRBD1 (5 bases). Trimming removed 5 bases at V and 1 base at J, with 21 bases between. The germline gives CDR1 SGHRS, CDR2 YFSETQ. The CDR3 runs to 17 residues. The CDR3 DNA is TGCGCCAGCAGTCCCCTCAGGAGGGACGGCGAGAACACTGAAGCTTTCTTT. It translates to CASSPLRRDGENTEAFF.

This clonotype was recorded a few times. The chain joins TRBV20-1 to TRBJ1-1, with 7 bases identical to TRBD1. V dropped 0 bases and J dropped 3; count of bases not matched to a gene: 1. Germline CDR1 is DFQATT and CDR2 is SNEGSKA (reference sequence). The CDR3 is made up of 13 amino acids. DNA for the CDR3: TGCAGTGCTAGAGATGACAGGGACACTGAAGCTTTCTTT. Its translation is CSARDDRDTEAFF.

This clonotype was recorded many times. The genes are TRBV3-1 and TRBJ2-3; D remains ambiguous. V was clipped by 0 bases and J by 2 bases, with 9 bases between them. The CDR3 totals 15 residues. The germline gives CDR1 LGHDT, CDR2 YNNKEL (reference sequence). The CDR3 coding sequence is TGTGCCAGCAGCCAAGATTTACTTTTCACAGATACGCAGTATTTT. Encoded protein: CASSQDLLFTDTQYF.

The sample holds many counts of this clonotype. The gene calls are TRBV27 and TRBJ2-5; possibly TRBD1 for D (5 bases). V shed 5 bases and J shed 3 bases, with 16 bases lying between them. Germline CDR1 is MNHEY and CDR2 is SMNVEV (reference sequence). This CDR3 is built from 15 residues. The CDR3 DNA reads as TGTGCCAGCAGTACCACCTCGACAGAAGAAGAGACCCAGTACTTC. Residues: CASSTTSTEEETQYF.

This clonotype was counted at least ten times. The rearrangement joins TRBV7-2 to TRBJ2-7; a weak D match, TRBD2 (7 bases). Trimming pared 4 bases from V and 4 bases from J, leaving 29 bases between. Germline V gene sequence: CDR1 SGHTA, CDR2 FQGNSA. CDR3 length: 19 amino acids. CDR3 in amino acids: CASSYPFFSRGGVDYEQYF. The CDR3 DNA sequence: TGTGCCAGCAGCTACCCTTTCTTTTCAAGAGGGGGGGTTGATTACGAGCAGTACTTC.

In this sample, this clonotype turned up many times. The CDR3 sequence is CASSSGTGESPLHF. In nucleotides, the CDR3 is TGTGCCAGCAGCTCCGGGACAGGAGAGTCACCCCTCCACTTT. The chain uses TRBV3-1 and TRBJ1-6; TRBD1 matches 8 bases. Trimming removed 5 bases from V and 10 bases from J; junction bases left unmatched: 7. Germline-derived CDR1 and CDR2 are LGHDT and YNNKEL (reference sequence). There are 14 residues in the CDR3. Looking up the rest from reference TRBV3-1 and TRBJ1-6 gives the full variable domain: DTAVSQTPKYLVTQMGNDKSIKCEQNLGHDTMYWYKQDSKKFLKIMFSYNNKELIINETVPNRFSPKSPDKAHLNLHINSLELGDSAVYFCASSSGTGESPLHFGNGTRLTVT.

This clonotype came up a few times. The chain links TRBV4-1 to TRBJ1-1; D perhaps matches TRBD1 (6 bases). CDR3 length: 15 residues. Trimming took off 3 bases at V and 6 bases at J, with 17 bases between the two ends. Germline V lookup: CDR1 MGHRA, CDR2 YSYEKL. CDR3 DNA sequence: TGCGCCAGCAGCCACCGAGGGGGAGAATTCCCTGAAGCTTTCTTT. Residues: CASSHRGGEFPEAFF.

This clonotype was counted a few times. A much more abundant neighbour one base away suggests this may be a read error. The V and J genes are TRBV3-1 and TRBJ2-3; weak D call: TRBD1 (5 bases). The length of the CDR3 is 15 residues. Germline CDR1 and CDR2: LGHDT and YNNKEL (reference sequence). CDR3 sequence reads: CPSSQGVDNTDTQYF. DNA of the CDR3: TGTCCCAGCAGCCAAGGGGTTGACAACACAGATACGCAGTATTTT.

This clonotype was seen a few times. J is TRBJ1-1 and V is TRBV2; D is uncertain. Germline CDR1 is SNHLY and CDR2 is FYNNEI. Trimming stripped 4 bases from V and 1 base from J, with 7 bases between. The CDR3 runs 13 residues. The CDR3 is CASSVQPNTEAFF. The CDR3 DNA reads as TGTGCCAGCAGTGTACAGCCGAACACTGAAGCTTTCTTT.